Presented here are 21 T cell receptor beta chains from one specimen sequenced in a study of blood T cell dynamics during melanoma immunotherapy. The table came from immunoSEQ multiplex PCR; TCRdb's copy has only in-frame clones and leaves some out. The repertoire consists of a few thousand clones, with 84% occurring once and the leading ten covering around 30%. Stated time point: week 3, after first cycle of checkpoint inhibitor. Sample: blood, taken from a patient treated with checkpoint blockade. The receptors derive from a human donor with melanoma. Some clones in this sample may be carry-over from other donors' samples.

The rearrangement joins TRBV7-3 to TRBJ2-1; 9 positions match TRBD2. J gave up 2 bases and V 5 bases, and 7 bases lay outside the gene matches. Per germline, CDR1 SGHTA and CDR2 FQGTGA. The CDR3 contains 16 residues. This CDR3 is CASSVLAGATYNEQFF. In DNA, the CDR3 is TGTGCCAGCAGCGTATTAGCGGGAGCCACCTACAATGAGCAGTTCTTC.

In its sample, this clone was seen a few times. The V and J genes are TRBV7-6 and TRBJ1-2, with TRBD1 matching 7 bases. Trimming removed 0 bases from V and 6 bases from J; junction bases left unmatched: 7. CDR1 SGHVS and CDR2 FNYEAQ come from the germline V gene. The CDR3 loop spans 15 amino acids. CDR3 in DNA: TGTGCCAGCAGCTTAGCGCAGGGGGGCCCTAATGGCTACACCTTC. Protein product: CASSLAQGGPNGYTF.

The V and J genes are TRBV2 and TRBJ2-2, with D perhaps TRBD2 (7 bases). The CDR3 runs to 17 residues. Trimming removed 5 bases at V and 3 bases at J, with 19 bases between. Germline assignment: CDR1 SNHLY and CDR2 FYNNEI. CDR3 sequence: CASSPSLAGAYTGELFF. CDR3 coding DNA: TGTGCCAGCAGTCCCTCGTTGGCGGGGGCATACACCGGGGAGCTGTTTTTT.

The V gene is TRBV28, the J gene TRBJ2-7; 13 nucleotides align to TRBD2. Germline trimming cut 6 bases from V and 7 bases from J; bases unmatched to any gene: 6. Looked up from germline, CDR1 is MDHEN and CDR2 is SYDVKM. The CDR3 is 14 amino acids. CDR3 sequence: CASSRTSGGGEQYF. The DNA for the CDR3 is TGTGCCAGCAGCCGGACTAGCGGGGGCGGTGAGCAGTACTTC.

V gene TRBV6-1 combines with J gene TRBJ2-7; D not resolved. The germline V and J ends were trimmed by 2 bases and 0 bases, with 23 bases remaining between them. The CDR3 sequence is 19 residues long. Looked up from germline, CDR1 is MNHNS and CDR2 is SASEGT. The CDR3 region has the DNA TGTGCCAGCAGTGAAAACGTTTCGGGCGTATCACGCGCCTCCTACGAGCAGTACTTC. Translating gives CASSENVSGVSRASYEQYF.

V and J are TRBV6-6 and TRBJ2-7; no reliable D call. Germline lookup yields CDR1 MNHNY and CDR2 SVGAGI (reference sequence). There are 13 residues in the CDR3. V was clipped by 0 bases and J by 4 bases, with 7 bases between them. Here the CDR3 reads CASSYSPQYEQYF. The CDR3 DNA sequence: TGTGCCAGCAGTTACTCTCCCCAATACGAGCAGTACTTC.

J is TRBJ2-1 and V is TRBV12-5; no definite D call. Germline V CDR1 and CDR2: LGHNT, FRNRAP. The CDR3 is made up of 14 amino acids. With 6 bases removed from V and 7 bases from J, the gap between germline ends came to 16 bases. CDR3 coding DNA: TGTGCTAGTGGAGGCAGAAGCCCTAAAAATGAGCAGTTCTTC. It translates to CASGGRSPKNEQFF.

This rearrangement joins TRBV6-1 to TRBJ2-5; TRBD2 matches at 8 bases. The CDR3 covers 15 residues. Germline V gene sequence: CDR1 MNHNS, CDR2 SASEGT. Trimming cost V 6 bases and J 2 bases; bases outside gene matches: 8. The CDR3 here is CASRKARGGQETQYF. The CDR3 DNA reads TGTGCCAGCAGGAAAGCTCGGGGGGGTCAAGAGACCCAGTACTTC.

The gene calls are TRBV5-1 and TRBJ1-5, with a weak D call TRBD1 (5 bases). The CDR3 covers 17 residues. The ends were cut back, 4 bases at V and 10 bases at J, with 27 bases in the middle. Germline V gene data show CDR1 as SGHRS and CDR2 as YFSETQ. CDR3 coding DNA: TGCGCCAGCAGCCCACTGGGGGTGACAGAGCCATCGGTTCCCCAGCATTTT. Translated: CASSPLGVTEPSVPQHF.

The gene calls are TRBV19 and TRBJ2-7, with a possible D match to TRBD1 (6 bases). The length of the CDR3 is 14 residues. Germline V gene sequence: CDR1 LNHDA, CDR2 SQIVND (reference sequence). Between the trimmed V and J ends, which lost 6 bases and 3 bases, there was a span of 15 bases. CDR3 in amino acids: CASSRSGQNYEQYF. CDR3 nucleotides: TGTGCCAGTAGCCGCTCGGGACAAAACTACGAGCAGTACTTC. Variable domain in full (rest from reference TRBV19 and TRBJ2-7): DGGITQSPKYLFRKEGQNVTLSCEQNLNHDAMYWYRQDPGQGLRLIYYSQIVNDFQKGDIAEGYSVSREKKESFPLTVTSAQKNPTAFYLCASSRSGQNYEQYFGPGTRLTVT.

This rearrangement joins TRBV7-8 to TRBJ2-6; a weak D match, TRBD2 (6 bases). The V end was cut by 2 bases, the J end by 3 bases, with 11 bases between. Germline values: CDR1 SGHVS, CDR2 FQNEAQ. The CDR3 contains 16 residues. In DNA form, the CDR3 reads TGTGCCAGCAGCTTAAGCGCGGGGTATGGGGCCAACGTCCTGACTTTC. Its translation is CASSLSAGYGANVLTF. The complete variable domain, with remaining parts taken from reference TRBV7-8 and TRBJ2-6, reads GAGVSQSPRYKVAKRGQDVALRCDPISGHVSLFWYQQALGQGPEFLTYFQNEAQLDKSGLPSDRFFAERPEGSVSTLKIQRTQQEDSAVYLCASSLSAGYGANVLTFGAGSRLTVL.

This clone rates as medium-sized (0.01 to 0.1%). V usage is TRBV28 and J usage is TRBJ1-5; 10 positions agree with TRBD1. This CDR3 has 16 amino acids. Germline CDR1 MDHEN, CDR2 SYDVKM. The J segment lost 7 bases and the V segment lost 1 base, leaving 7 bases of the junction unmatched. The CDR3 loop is CASSLFPRTGGQPQHF. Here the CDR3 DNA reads TGTGCCAGCAGTTTATTTCCCCGGACAGGGGGACAGCCCCAGCATTTT.

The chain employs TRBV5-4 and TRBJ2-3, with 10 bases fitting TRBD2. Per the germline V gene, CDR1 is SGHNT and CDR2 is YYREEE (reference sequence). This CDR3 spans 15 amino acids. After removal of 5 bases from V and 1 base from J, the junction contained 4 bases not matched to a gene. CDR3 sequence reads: CASSPSGGGTDTQYF. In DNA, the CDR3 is TGTGCCAGCAGTCCCAGCGGGGGGGGCACAGATACGCAGTATTTT.

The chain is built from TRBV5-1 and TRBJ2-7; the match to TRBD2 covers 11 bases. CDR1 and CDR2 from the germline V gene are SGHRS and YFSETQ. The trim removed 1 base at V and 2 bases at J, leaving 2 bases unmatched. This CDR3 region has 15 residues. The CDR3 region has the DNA TGCGCCAGCAGCTTGACTAGCGGGGGAACCTACGAGCAGTACTTC. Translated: CASSLTSGGTYEQYF.

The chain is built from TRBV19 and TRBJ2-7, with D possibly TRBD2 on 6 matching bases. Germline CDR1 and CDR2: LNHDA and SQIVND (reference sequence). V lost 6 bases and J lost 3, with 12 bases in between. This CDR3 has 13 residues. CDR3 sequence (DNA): TGTGCCAGTAGCGTGACTAGGAACTACGAGCAGTACTTC. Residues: CASSVTRNYEQYF.

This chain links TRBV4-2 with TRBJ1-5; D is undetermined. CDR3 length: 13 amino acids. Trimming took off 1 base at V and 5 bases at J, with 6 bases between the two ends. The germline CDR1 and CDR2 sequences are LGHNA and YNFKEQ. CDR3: CASSQGLDQPQHF. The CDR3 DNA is TGTGCCAGCAGCCAAGGGTTGGATCAGCCCCAGCATTTT.

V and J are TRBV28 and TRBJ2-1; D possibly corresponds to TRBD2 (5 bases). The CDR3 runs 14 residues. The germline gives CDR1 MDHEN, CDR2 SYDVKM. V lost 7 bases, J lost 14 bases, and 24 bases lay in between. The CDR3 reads CASMRSSSAGREFF. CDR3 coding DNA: TGTGCCAGCATGAGGTCCTCGTCGGCGGGTCGGGAGTTCTTC. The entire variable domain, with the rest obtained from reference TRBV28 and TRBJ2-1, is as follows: DVKVTQSSRYLVKRTGEKVFLECVQDMDHENMFWYRQDPGLGLRLIYFSYDVKMKEKGDIPEGYSVSREKKERFSLILESASTNQTSMYLCASMRSSSAGREFFGPGTRLTVL.

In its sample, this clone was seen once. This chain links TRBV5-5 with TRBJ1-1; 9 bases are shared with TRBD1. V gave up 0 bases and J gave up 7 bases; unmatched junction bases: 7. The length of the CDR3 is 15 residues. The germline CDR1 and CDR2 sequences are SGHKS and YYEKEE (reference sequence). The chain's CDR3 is CASSLAADRGVEAFF. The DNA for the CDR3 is TGTGCCAGCAGCTTGGCCGCGGACAGGGGAGTTGAAGCTTTCTTT.

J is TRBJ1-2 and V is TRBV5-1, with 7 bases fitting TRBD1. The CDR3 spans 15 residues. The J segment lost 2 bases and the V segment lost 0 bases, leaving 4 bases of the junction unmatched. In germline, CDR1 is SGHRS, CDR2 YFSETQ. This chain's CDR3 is CASSLEGQTNYGYTF. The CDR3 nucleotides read TGCGCCAGCAGCTTGGAGGGACAGACAAACTATGGCTACACCTTC. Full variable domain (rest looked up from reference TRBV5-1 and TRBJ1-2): KAGVTQTPRYLIKTRGQQVTLSCSPISGHRSVSWYQQTPGQGLQFLFEYFSETQRNKGNFPGRFSGRQFSNSRSEMNVSTLELGDSALYLCASSLEGQTNYGYTFGSGTRLTVV.

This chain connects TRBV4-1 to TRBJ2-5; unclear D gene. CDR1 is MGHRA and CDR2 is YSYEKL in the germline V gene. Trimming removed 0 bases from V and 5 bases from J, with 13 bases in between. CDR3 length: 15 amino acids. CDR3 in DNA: TGCGCCAGCAGCCAAGATAGGAACAATAGGGAGACCCAGTACTTC. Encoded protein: CASSQDRNNRETQYF.

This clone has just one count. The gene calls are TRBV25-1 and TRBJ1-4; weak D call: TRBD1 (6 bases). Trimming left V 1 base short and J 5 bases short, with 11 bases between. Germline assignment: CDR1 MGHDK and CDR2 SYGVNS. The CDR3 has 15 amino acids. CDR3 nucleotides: TGTGCCAGCAGTGAATCGGGGGCGCGGAATGAAAAACTGTTTTTT. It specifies CASSESGARNEKLFF. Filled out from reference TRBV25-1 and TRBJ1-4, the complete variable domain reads EADIYQTPRYLVIGTGKKITLECSQTMGHDKMYWYQQDPGMELHLIHYSYGVNSTEKGDLSSESTVSRIRTEHFPLTLESARPSHTSQYLCASSESGARNEKLFFGSGTQLSVL.